These 23 T cell receptor beta chains were all obtained from the same sample, sequenced in a study of metastatic and nonmetastatic thyroid tumors. TCRdb used MiXCR to call clones anew from the PCR reads. The data show 21,000 or so clones, around 17% seen once. Thyroid surgery had not been preceded by any treatment in any patient. Sequenced: blood. The source of these receptors is a male donor with papillary thyroid cancer or a benign thyroid nodule (not recorded which). Some clones in this sample may be carry-over from other donors' samples.

This clone was seen many times. Other DNA sequences from this sample encode an identical CDR3 as well. The V and J genes are TRBV18 and TRBJ2-1, with 8 bases that match TRBD2. The CDR3 consists of 15 residues. Per germline, CDR1 KGHSH and CDR2 LQKENI. The ends lost 2 bases at V and 10 bases at J; junction bases unmatched: 10. CDR3 sequence reads: CASSPSMLAGGEQFF. As DNA, the CDR3 is TGTGCCAGCTCACCATCGATGCTAGCGGGCGGGGAGCAGTTCTTC.

This clone was recorded many times. This chain links TRBV18 with TRBJ2-3; no firm D call. The CDR3 covers 15 residues. Germline V CDR1 and CDR2: KGHSH, LQKENI. V was cut by 1 base and J by 1 base, with 9 bases left in between. The CDR3 region is CASSPRPGGTDTQYF. CDR3 nucleotide sequence: TGTGCCAGCTCACCACGACCAGGAGGCACAGATACGCAGTATTTT.

This clone was observed at least ten times. J is TRBJ2-2 and V is TRBV20-1; 9 nucleotides agree with TRBD1. Per germline, CDR1 DFQATT and CDR2 SNEGSKA (reference sequence). The CDR3 is 14 amino acids. Trimming removed 3 bases from V and 5 bases from J; junction bases left unmatched: 4. The CDR3 bases are TGCAGTGCTAGTCGGACAGGGGATACCGGGGAGCTGTTTTTT. Translation: CSASRTGDTGELFF.

This clone was seen many times. This rearrangement joins TRBV19 to TRBJ1-1; D is undetermined. From germline, CDR1 is LNHDA and CDR2 SQIVND (reference sequence). Deletions cut 5 bases from V and 1 base from J, with 14 bases between. This CDR3 has 15 amino acids. The CDR3 here is CASSLFDMRNTEAFF. As DNA, the CDR3 is TGTGCCAGTAGTCTATTTGACATGAGGAACACTGAAGCTTTCTTT. The variable domain in full, with the rest retrieved from reference TRBV19 and TRBJ1-1, is DGGITQSPKYLFRKEGQNVTLSCEQNLNHDAMYWYRQDPGQGLRLIYYSQIVNDFQKGDIAEGYSVSREKKESFPLTVTSAQKNPTAFYLCASSLFDMRNTEAFFGQGTRLTVV.

This clone showed up many times. The genes are TRBV20-1 and TRBJ1-1; TRBD1 might be the D (6 bases). Per germline, CDR1 DFQATT and CDR2 SNEGSKA (reference sequence). The V gene lost 0 bases and the J gene lost 4 bases, with 12 bases spanning the gap. This CDR3 spans 14 amino acids. CDR3 DNA sequence: TGCAGTGCTAGAGACGACAGGATGGGCACTGAAGCTTTCTTT. Encoded protein: CSARDDRMGTEAFF.

The chain uses TRBV6-5 and TRBJ2-7; D is unclear. Between the trimmed V and J ends, which lost 4 bases and 5 bases, there was a span of 12 bases. The CDR3 runs to 13 residues. Germline values: CDR1 MNHEY, CDR2 SVGAGI. Here the CDR3 DNA reads TGTGCCAGCAGTTTAGTGGCTGGCGACGAGCAGTACTTC. Its translation is CASSLVAGDEQYF.

The rearrangement uses TRBV2 and TRBJ2-5, with D possibly called TRBD1 or TRBD2 (5 bases each). This CDR3 has 14 residues. Germline loops: CDR1 SNHLY, CDR2 FYNNEI. V lost 9 bases and J 2 bases, leaving 16 bases between the germline ends. The CDR3 protein is CASSLGTLQETQYF. The DNA for the CDR3 is TGTGCCAGTAGTCTAGGGACGTTACAAGAGACCCAGTACTTC. Filled out from reference TRBV2 and TRBJ2-5, the complete variable domain reads EPEVTQTPSHQVTQMGQEVILRCVPISNHLYFYWYRQILGQKVEFLVSFYNNEISEKSEIFDDQFSVERPDGSNFTLKIRSTKLEDSAMYFCASSLGTLQETQYFGPGTRLLVL.

This clone was observed at least ten times. The rearrangement joins TRBV30 to TRBJ2-3; D unclear. Germline-derived CDR1 and CDR2 are GTSNPN and SVGIG (reference sequence). The CDR3 loop spans 14 amino acids. V gave up 4 bases and J gave up 3 bases, with 14 bases separating them. The CDR3 DNA sequence: TGTGCCTGGACTCTCGGCAGAAAGACAGATACGCAGTATTTT. Its protein is CAWTLGRKTDTQYF. Looking up the rest from reference TRBV30 and TRBJ2-3 gives the full variable domain: SQTIHQWPATLVQPVGSPLSLECTVEGTSNPNLYWYRQAAGRGLQLLFYSVGIGQISSEVPQNLSASRPQDRQFILSSKKLLLSDSGFYLCAWTLGRKTDTQYFGPGTRLTVL.

This clone was seen ten or more times. Other DNA sequences in this specimen translate into the identical CDR3. This rearrangement joins TRBV4-2 to TRBJ2-2, with 10 positions matching TRBD2. The CDR3 extends over 14 amino acids. After removal of 3 bases from V and 9 bases from J, the junction contained 4 bases not matched to a gene. The germline V gene has CDR1 LGHNA and CDR2 YNFKEQ. For the CDR3, the DNA is TGTGCCAGCAGCCAGAAGCGGGAGGGCCGGGAGCTGTTTTTT. Translation gives CASSQKREGRELFF.

The V and J genes are TRBV4-1 and TRBJ1-4; 7 bases fit TRBD1. V shed 4 bases and J 0 bases; nucleotides not matched to a gene: 14. Per germline, CDR1 MGHRA and CDR2 YSYEKL. This CDR3 has 19 residues. CDR3 bases: TGCGCCAGCAGCCTGGGGAGTTACAGGGGCTCGTCAACTAATGAAAAACTGTTTTTT. Translation: CASSLGSYRGSSTNEKLFF.

This clone was found a few times. The chain couples TRBV6-1 to TRBJ1-1; D ambiguous. The CDR3 runs to 15 residues. Deletions cut 3 bases from V and 4 bases from J, with 15 bases between. Germline CDR1 MNHNS, CDR2 SASEGT. The CDR3 DNA reads TGTGCCAGCAGTGATACGTCTTGGGAGGGCACTGAAGCTTTCTTT. Amino acid sequence: CASSDTSWEGTEAFF.

This clone occurred many times. The V and J genes are TRBV2 and TRBJ2-1; the D is unclear. Germline V gene sequence: CDR1 SNHLY, CDR2 FYNNEI. The CDR3 runs to 14 residues. Trimming took 4 bases from V and 7 from J, leaving 14 bases between them. The CDR3 coding sequence is TGTGCCAGCAGTGGGACGCTCCACGGGAATGAGCAGTTCTTC. This translates into CASSGTLHGNEQFF.

This clone was counted a few times. V gene TRBV6-1 combines with J gene TRBJ1-2, with D uncertain. V was pared by 5 bases and J by 8 bases, with 18 bases between. CDR1 is MNHNS and CDR2 is SASEGT in the germline V gene. CDR3 length: 14 residues. CDR3 protein: CASSPSGQLRGYTF. CDR3 bases: TGTGCCAGCAGTCCTTCAGGCCAACTTCGGGGCTACACCTTC.

This clone was counted at least ten times. V gene TRBV5-6 combines with J gene TRBJ1-4; D uncertain. Germline CDR1 SGHDT, CDR2 YYEEEE. The CDR3 is made up of 12 amino acids. Between the trimmed V and J ends, which lost 2 bases and 8 bases, there was a span of 7 bases. The CDR3: CASSFYGEKLFF. As DNA, the CDR3 is TGTGCCAGCAGCTTTTACGGGGAAAAACTGTTTTTT.

This clone ranks as medium-sized (0.01 to 0.1%). The chain has TRBV6-5 and TRBJ1-5, with TRBD1 matching over 8 bases. The CDR3 sequence is 18 residues long. With V trimmed by 3 bases and J by 2 bases, 12 bases remained unmatched. Per the germline V gene, CDR1 is MNHEY and CDR2 is SVGAGI. CDR3 residues: CASSYLQGALPGNQPQHF. Written as DNA, the CDR3 is TGTGCCAGCAGTTATCTGCAGGGGGCGCTTCCGGGCAATCAGCCCCAGCATTTT.

At least ten counts were recorded for this clone. In DNA, the CDR3 is TGCGCCAGCAGCTTGGAGACAGGGGGCTCCTACGAGCAGTACTTC. It is translated as CASSLETGGSYEQYF. The rearrangement uses TRBV5-1 and TRBJ2-7; 9 nucleotides match TRBD1. With 0 bases clipped from V and 0 bases from J, the junction kept 1 base outside the gene matches. Germline V lookup: CDR1 SGHRS, CDR2 YFSETQ. This CDR3 is 15 amino acids long.

In this sample, this clone turned up many times. The chain combines TRBV29-1 with TRBJ2-3, with a possible D match to TRBD2 (5 bases). CDR1 is SQVTM and CDR2 is ANQGSEA in the germline V gene. This CDR3 is 11 amino acids long. Trimming left V 2 bases short and J 10 bases short, with 10 bases between. The CDR3: CSVELGAAQYF. DNA for the CDR3: TGCAGCGTTGAACTAGGAGCGGCGCAGTATTTT.

This clone ranks as medium-sized. This CDR3 is CASQRRAGTGGEPQHF. The CDR3 DNA sequence: TGTGCCAGCCAGAGAAGAGCCGGGACAGGGGGGGAGCCCCAGCATTTT. V usage is TRBV6-1 and J usage is TRBJ1-5, with 11 nucleotides matching TRBD1. The CDR3 extends over 16 amino acids. The V gene's germline CDR1 is MNHNS and CDR2 SASEGT. J lost 8 bases, V lost 8 bases, and 14 bases had no gene match.

This clone was seen at least ten times. The genes are TRBV5-4 and TRBJ2-1; 9 bases map to TRBD1. The junction had 2 bases not matched to a gene; V was cut back by 4 bases and J by 0 bases. CDR1 is SGHNT and CDR2 is YYREEE in the germline V gene (reference sequence). This CDR3 region has 15 residues. The CDR3 DNA sequence: TGTGCCAGCAGCCGGACAGGGGACTCCTACAATGAGCAGTTCTTC. Amino acids: CASSRTGDSYNEQFF.

This clone came up many times. The chain couples TRBV18 to TRBJ1-6, with TRBD1 as a possible D gene (5 bases). Germline CDR1 KGHSH, CDR2 LQKENI. This CDR3 is 15 amino acids long. V lost 3 bases and J 11 bases, leaving 17 bases between the germline ends. Here the CDR3 DNA reads TGTGCCAGCTCACCGGGTCAAGGGGTCCATCCACCCCTCCACTTT. It yields the protein CASSPGQGVHPPLHF.

This clone occurred many times. The gene calls are TRBV6-1 and TRBJ2-3; the match to TRBD1 covers 10 bases. The CDR3 loop spans 16 amino acids. V gave up 6 bases and J gave up 4 bases; unmatched junction bases: 10. Per the germline V gene, CDR1 is MNHNS and CDR2 is SASEGT. This CDR3 is CASRKSGTGVPDTQYF. As DNA, the CDR3 is TGTGCCAGCAGGAAATCCGGGACAGGGGTACCAGATACGCAGTATTTT.

This clone was seen a few times. The rearrangement links TRBV27 to TRBJ2-1, with D perhaps TRBD1 (5 bases). The CDR3 is 16 residues long. Germline V gene data show CDR1 as MNHEY and CDR2 as SMNVEV (reference sequence). Trimming stripped 2 bases from V and 7 bases from J, with 18 bases between. The CDR3, as DNA: TGTGCCAGCAGTTTACATTCGGCAGGGCGGTTGAATGAGCAGTTCTTC. It specifies CASSLHSAGRLNEQFF.

The table lists this clone with many counts. The J gene is TRBJ1-2, the V gene TRBV28; 7 nucleotides line up with TRBD1. CDR1 is MDHEN, CDR2 SYDVKM, per germline. The V and J ends lost 3 bases and 8 bases, in that order; junction bases with no gene match: 3. The length of the CDR3 is 12 residues. The CDR3 bases are TGTGCCAGCAGTTTCAGGGGGATGGGCTACACCTTC. The encoded protein is CASSFRGMGYTF.